This T cell receptor (beta chain) was identified during a study of Graves' ophthalmopathy and Graves' hyperthyroidism. Study-level findings and limits: Ophthalmopathy progression predictions by the model showed about 75% specificity and approximately 70% sensitivity. Sensitivity of about 91% and specificity of around 80% were achieved when a 13-signature model separated ophthalmopathy from stable hyperthyroidism.

Researchers took RNA transcripts and amplified TCR beta CDR3 regions from them. The library came from an HTBI-primed first-round RT-PCR and a second-round multiplex PCR. TCRdb reprocessed the multiplex PCR reads via MiXCR and lists one record per CDR3 protein. This table holds 900,000 to 1,200,000 distinct CDR3 sequences, 35% to 40% found once. The germline V gene has CDR1 SGHTA and CDR2 FQGNSA. Trimming cost V 1 base and J 5 bases, with 5 bases left between them. The CDR3 runs to 13 residues. This clonotype was found many times. Its cognate antigen is unknown. Other autoimmune disease, uncontrolled infection, pregnancy and lactation led to exclusion. Patients were diagnosed from clinical symptoms, serum thyroxine, TRAb, thyroid ultrasound and orbital computed tomography.

The rearrangement uses TRBV7-2 and TRBJ2-2; D is undetermined. This clonotype was obtained from an adult man with Graves' hyperthyroidism. Source material: peripheral blood or thyroid tissue (not recorded which). CDR3 sequence (DNA): TGTGCCAGCAGCTTAGAGGCAACCGGGGAGCTGTTTTTT. Protein: CASSLEATGELFF.